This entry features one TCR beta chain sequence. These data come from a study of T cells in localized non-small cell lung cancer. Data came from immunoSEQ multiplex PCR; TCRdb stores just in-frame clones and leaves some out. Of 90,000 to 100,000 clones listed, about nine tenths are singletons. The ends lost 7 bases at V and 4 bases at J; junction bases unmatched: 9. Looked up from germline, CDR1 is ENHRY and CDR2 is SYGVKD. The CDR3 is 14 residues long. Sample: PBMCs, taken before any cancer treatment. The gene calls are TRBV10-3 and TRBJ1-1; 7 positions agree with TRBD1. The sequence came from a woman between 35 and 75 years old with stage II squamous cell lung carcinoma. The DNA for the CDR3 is TGTGCCATCAACCCAACAGGGGAGTCCACTGAAGCTTTCTTT. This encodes CAINPTGESTEAFF.